Presented here are 14 T cell receptor beta chains from one specimen sequenced in a study of shared clonotypes between healthy human individuals. Produced via immunoSEQ multiplex PCR; TCRdb's table is partial and in-frame only. The table shows roughly 500,000 clones, with 75% to 85% occurring only once. The sequenced sample was PBMCs. The receptor source for this set is a woman in her forties in good health. Some clones in this sample may be carry-over from other donors' samples.

The rearrangement joins TRBV21-1 to TRBJ2-1; whether TRBD2, the table's D call, matches the DNA was not checked. TRBV21-1 is a pseudogene locus. The CDR3 spans 24 residues. CDR3 sequence reads: CASSKAESPGLAGGPLASYNEQFF. In DNA, the CDR3 is TGTGCCAGCAGCAAAGCGGAGTCCCCGGGACTAGCGGGAGGGCCATTAGCCTCCTACAATGAGCAGTTCTTC.

The chain combines TRBV7-3 with TRBJ2-1; no reliable D call. Germline V CDR1 and CDR2: SGHTA, FQGTGA. The ends were cut back, 3 bases at V and 5 bases at J, with 14 bases in the middle. CDR3 length: 15 residues. The CDR3 sequence is CASSFDPNFDNEQFF. For the CDR3, the DNA is TGTGCCAGCAGCTTTGACCCCAACTTTGACAATGAGCAGTTCTTC. The complete variable domain, with remaining parts taken from reference TRBV7-3 and TRBJ2-1, reads GAGVSQTPSNKVTEKGKYVELRCDPISGHTALYWYRQSLGQGPEFLIYFQGTGAADDSGLPNDRFFAVRPEGSVSTLKIQRTERGDSAVYLCASSFDPNFDNEQFFGPGTRLTVL.

A note on this clone: Other DNA sequences from this sample encode an identical CDR3 as well. The chain links TRBV7-2 to TRBJ2-5; 14 bases agree with TRBD2. Germline V CDR1 and CDR2: SGHTA, FQGNSA. Losses at the gene ends were 1 base for V and 2 bases for J; bases not matched to a gene: 0. The length of the CDR3 is 16 residues. CDR3 sequence: CASSLGLAGGQETQYF. CDR3 nucleotide sequence: TGTGCCAGCAGCTTAGGACTAGCGGGAGGGCAAGAGACCCAGTACTTC.

This chain uses TRBV4-3 with TRBJ1-4; 8 bases map to TRBD1. Trimming cost V 4 bases and J 5 bases; bases outside gene matches: 6. Germline-derived CDR1 and CDR2 are LGHNA and YSLEER. There are 15 residues in the CDR3. The CDR3 DNA is TGCGCCAGCAGCCTCCAGGGGGCTGCGAATGAAAAACTGTTTTTT. Amino acid sequence: CASSLQGAANEKLFF.

This clone was picked up a small number of times. V gene TRBV28 combines with J gene TRBJ1-1; D not resolved. The germline gives CDR1 MDHEN, CDR2 SYDVKM. The CDR3 spans 11 residues. The V end was cut by 8 bases, the J end by 1 base, with 5 bases between. CDR3 sequence: CASLGNTEAFF. The CDR3, as DNA: TGTGCCAGCTTGGGGAACACTGAAGCTTTCTTT. Using reference TRBV28 and TRBJ1-1 for the parts outside the CDR3, the full variable domain is DVKVTQSSRYLVKRTGEKVFLECVQDMDHENMFWYRQDPGLGLRLIYFSYDVKMKEKGDIPEGYSVSREKKERFSLILESASTNQTSMYLCASLGNTEAFFGQGTRLTVV.

In its sample, this clone was seen a few times. The chain is built from TRBV20-1 and TRBJ1-1; D ambiguous. V was shortened by 2 bases and J by 4 bases, with 5 bases between the two germline ends. This CDR3 is built from 11 residues. Germline V gives CDR1 DFQATT, CDR2 SNEGSKA (reference sequence). The chain's CDR3 is CSARSRTEAFF. In DNA form, the CDR3 reads TGCAGTGCTAGATCCCGCACTGAAGCTTTCTTT.

The J gene is TRBJ2-4, the V gene TRBV5-8; D is uncertain. The CDR3 is 14 amino acids. Germline CDR1 and CDR2: SGHTS and YDEGEE. The V and J ends lost 0 bases and 8 bases respectively, with 12 bases between them. CDR3 sequence reads: CASSLAGSIDIQYF. In DNA, the CDR3 is TGTGCCAGCAGCTTGGCGGGTAGTATTGACATTCAGTACTTC.

The chain uses TRBV9 and TRBJ1-1, with D perhaps TRBD1 (6 bases). The V end lost 4 bases, the J end lost 1 base, and 14 bases lay between the germline ends. This CDR3 has 15 residues. CDR1 and CDR2 from the germline V gene are SGDLS and YYNGEE. The CDR3 DNA follows: TGTGCCAGCAGCCTAGGGGGGGGCTGGAACACTGAAGCTTTCTTT. Its translation: CASSLGGGWNTEAFF.

The chain couples TRBV11-2 to TRBJ1-4; D is unclear. The CDR3 runs to 14 residues. The germline CDR1 and CDR2 sequences are SGHAT and FQNNGV. Trimming left V 3 bases short and J 8 bases short, with 13 bases between. CDR3 DNA sequence: TGTGCCAGCAGCTTCCGACATGGGGAGGAAAAACTGTTTTTT. It translates to CASSFRHGEEKLFF.

The chain joins TRBV7-6 to TRBJ2-2; TRBD2 is a possible D gene (5 bases). Germline V gene lookup returns CDR1 SGHVS and CDR2 FNYEAQ. V was shortened by 11 bases and J by 3 bases, with 16 bases between the two germline ends. CDR3 size: 14 residues. The chain's CDR3 is CAASRGEYTGELFF. CDR3 DNA: TGTGCCGCAAGCCGTGGGGAGTACACCGGGGAGCTGTTTTTT.

This rearrangement joins TRBV7-2 to TRBJ1-1, with 9 nucleotides matching TRBD1. Per germline, CDR1 SGHTA and CDR2 FQGNSA. The CDR3 is 15 residues long. V shed 1 base, J shed 5 bases, and the junction held 5 bases outside the gene matches. In DNA form, the CDR3 reads TGTGCCAGCAGCTTAGTATTGGGACAGGGAACTGAAGCTTTCTTT. Translating gives CASSLVLGQGTEAFF.

The CDR3 is CASSPRGAEETQYF. In nucleotides, the CDR3 is TGTGCCAGCAGCCCCCGGGGGGCTGAAGAGACCCAGTACTTC. The chain has TRBV7-7 and TRBJ2-5, with D possibly matching TRBD2 (7 bases). The V end lost 5 bases, the J end lost 3 bases, and 13 bases lay between the germline ends. The CDR3 covers 14 residues. Germline V gives CDR1 SSHAT, CDR2 FNYEAQ (reference sequence).

The chain joins TRBV5-4 to TRBJ2-5, with 11 positions matching TRBD2. The end of the DNA fits TRBJ2-7 better, so the J call may be wrong. CDR3 length: 14 amino acids. CDR1 and CDR2 (germline): SGHNT, YYREEE (reference sequence). In DNA form, the CDR3 reads TGTGCCAGCAGCCCAACTAGCGGGAGTTACGAGCAGTACTTC. Encoded protein: CASSPTSGSYEQYF.

This clone occurred once. The chain carries TRBV2 and TRBJ1-5; D uncertain. Germline assignment: CDR1 SNHLY and CDR2 FYNNEI. The CDR3 runs 14 residues. Trimming stripped 6 bases from V and 7 bases from J, with 16 bases between. CDR3 in amino acids: CASSSDLRAQPQHF. CDR3 nucleotide sequence: TGTGCCAGCAGCTCGGACTTGAGGGCCCAGCCCCAGCATTTT.